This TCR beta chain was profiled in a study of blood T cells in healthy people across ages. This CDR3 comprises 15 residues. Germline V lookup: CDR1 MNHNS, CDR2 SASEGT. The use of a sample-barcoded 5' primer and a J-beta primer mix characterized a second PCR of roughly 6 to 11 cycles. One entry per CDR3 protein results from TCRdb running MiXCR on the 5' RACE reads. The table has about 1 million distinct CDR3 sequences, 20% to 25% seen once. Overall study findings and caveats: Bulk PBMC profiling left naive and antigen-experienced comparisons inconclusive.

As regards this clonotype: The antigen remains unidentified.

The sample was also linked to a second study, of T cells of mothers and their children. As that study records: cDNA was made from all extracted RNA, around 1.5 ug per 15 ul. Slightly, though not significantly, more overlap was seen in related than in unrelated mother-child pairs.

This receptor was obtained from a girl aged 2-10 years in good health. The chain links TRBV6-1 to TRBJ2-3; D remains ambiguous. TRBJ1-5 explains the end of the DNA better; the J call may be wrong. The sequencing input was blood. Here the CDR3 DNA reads TGTGCCAGCACCTTTACTAGCGGGATCACAGATACGCAGCATTTT. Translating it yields CASTFTSGITDTQHF.